Each of the 22 T cell receptor beta chains below was sequenced from the same sample in a study of blood T cell repertoires in COVID-19. This table comes from immunoSEQ multiplex PCR, and its TCRdb copy is limited to in-frame clones, with some not included. The data contain 490,000 or so clones, about nine tenths of them singletons. The sample taken for sequencing was PBMCs or T cells enriched from blood (not recorded which). The source is a woman aged 60 to 75 who had recovered from COVID-19.

J is TRBJ2-7 and V is TRBV19; 8 nucleotides align to TRBD1. V lost 4 bases, J lost 3 bases, and 5 bases stayed unmatched. The germline gives CDR1 LNHDA, CDR2 SQIVND (reference sequence). The CDR3 sequence is 14 residues long. This CDR3 reads CASSTGQGRYEQYF. As DNA, the CDR3 is TGTGCCAGTAGTACCGGACAGGGCCGCTACGAGCAGTACTTC.

The V and J genes are TRBV19 and TRBJ2-1, with a possible D match to TRBD1 (5 bases). V was cut by 5 bases and J by 9 bases, with 14 bases left in between. CDR1 and CDR2 from the germline V gene are LNHDA and SQIVND (reference sequence). The CDR3 extends over 13 amino acids. The CDR3 loop reads CASSFQGLGEQFF. CDR3 nucleotides: TGTGCCAGTAGTTTCCAGGGATTGGGTGAGCAGTTCTTC. The variable domain in full, with the rest retrieved from reference TRBV19 and TRBJ2-1, is DGGITQSPKYLFRKEGQNVTLSCEQNLNHDAMYWYRQDPGQGLRLIYYSQIVNDFQKGDIAEGYSVSREKKESFPLTVTSAQKNPTAFYLCASSFQGLGEQFFGPGTRLTVL.

The V gene is TRBV19, the J gene TRBJ1-4; perhaps TRBD1 as D (6 bases). In germline, CDR1 is LNHDA, CDR2 SQIVND (reference sequence). V lost 4 bases and J lost 7, with 13 bases in between. The CDR3 is 14 amino acids. In DNA, the CDR3 is TGTGCCAGTAGTACCAGGGGAGACGGTGAAAAACTGTTTTTT. This sequence encodes CASSTRGDGEKLFF.

The chain joins TRBV18 to TRBJ2-1, with TRBD2 identical over 7 bases. This CDR3 spans 15 amino acids. The germline CDR1 and CDR2 sequences are KGHSH and LQKENI. V lost 2 bases to trimming and J lost 6 bases; unmatched junction nucleotides: 7. The CDR3 DNA sequence: TGTGCCAGCTCACCAGCCTCCGGGAGGTTCAATGAGCAGTTCTTC. It specifies CASSPASGRFNEQFF.

The chain combines TRBV11-3 with TRBJ2-4; 9 bases are a match to TRBD2. This CDR3 comprises 18 residues. Germline-derived CDR1 and CDR2 are SGHNT and YENEEA. With 3 bases clipped from V and 0 bases from J, the junction kept 9 bases outside the gene matches. CDR3 coding DNA: TGTGCCAGCAGCTTCGGACTAGCGAGGTTCCTAGCCAAAAACATTCAGTACTTC. Protein product: CASSFGLARFLAKNIQYF. The full variable domain, with the rest looked up from reference TRBV11-3 and TRBJ2-4, is EAGVVQSPRYKIIEKKQPVAFWCNPISGHNTLYWYLQNLGQGPELLIRYENEEAVDDSQLPKDRFSAERLKGVDSTLKIQPAELGDSAVYLCASSFGLARFLAKNIQYFGAGTRLSVL.

The table lists this clone with a few counts. The V gene is TRBV10-1, the J gene TRBJ2-7; 9 nucleotides agree with TRBD1. This CDR3 contains 14 residues. Trimming removed 2 bases from V and 5 bases from J; junction bases left unmatched: 4. Germline loops: CDR1 WNHNN, CDR2 SYGVQD (reference sequence). The CDR3 DNA sequence: TGCGCCAGCAGTGAGGGGACAGGGCAGGACGAGCAGTACGTC. The encoded protein is CASSEGTGQDEQYV.

In this sample, this clone turned up a few times. V and J are TRBV29-1 and TRBJ2-3; D remains ambiguous. CDR3 length: 13 amino acids. Germline V lookup: CDR1 SQVTM, CDR2 ANQGSEA. V lost 6 bases to trimming and J lost 0 bases, with 10 bases between them. The CDR3 loop reads CSVAPYSTDTQYF. For the CDR3, the DNA is TGCAGCGTAGCCCCCTATAGCACAGATACGCAGTATTTT.

The chain joins TRBV27 to TRBJ2-3; 7 bases align to TRBD2. Trimming at V came to 8 bases and at J to 4 bases, leaving 6 bases not matched to a gene. The CDR3 spans 13 residues. The V gene's germline CDR1 is MNHEY and CDR2 SMNVEV (reference sequence). CDR3 loop: CASRLSGADTQYF. In DNA form, the CDR3 reads TGTGCCAGCCGTCTAAGCGGGGCAGATACGCAGTATTTT.

This clone was seen only a few times. CDR3 nucleotides: TGTGCCAGCAGCCTAGCGGGGGCCGGAGATACGCAGTATTTT. Protein: CASSLAGAGDTQYF. This chain joins TRBV5-4 and TRBJ2-3; 10 bases line up with TRBD2. J lost 5 bases, V lost 4 bases, and 4 bases had no gene match. The length of the CDR3 is 14 residues. Germline CDR1 and CDR2: SGHNT and YYREEE (reference sequence).

In DNA form, the CDR3 reads TGCGCCAGCAGCTTGGAGGGGCAGGGTAGGATAACTTTCTTT. This gives the protein CASSLEGQGRITFF. The chain uses TRBV5-1 and TRBJ1-1, with D maybe TRBD1 (5 bases). The CDR3 is 14 residues long. V gave up 0 bases and J gave up 12 bases, with 18 bases separating them. Germline lookup yields CDR1 SGHRS and CDR2 YFSETQ. The variable domain in full, with the rest retrieved from reference TRBV5-1 and TRBJ1-1, is KAGVTQTPRYLIKTRGQQVTLSCSPISGHRSVSWYQQTPGQGLQFLFEYFSETQRNKGNFPGRFSGRQFSNSRSEMNVSTLELGDSALYLCASSLEGQGRITFFGQGTRLTVV.

This chain uses TRBV24-1 with TRBJ2-5; a weak D match, TRBD2 (5 bases). This CDR3 region has 13 residues. Germline V CDR1 and CDR2: KGHDR, SFDVKD. Trimming stripped 1 base from V and 4 bases from J, with 6 bases between. The CDR3 coding sequence is TGTGCCACCAGTGATTTTGGAGGAGAGACCCAGTACTTC. This encodes CATSDFGGETQYF.

The J gene is TRBJ2-7, the V gene TRBV3-1 (or the pseudogene TRBV3-2); D perhaps matches TRBD2 (5 bases). V lost 4 bases to trimming and J lost 2 bases, with 12 bases between them. Germline loops: CDR1 LGHDT, CDR2 YNNKEL (reference sequence). The CDR3 runs to 14 residues. CDR3 amino acids: CASSRGLLAYEQYF. The CDR3 DNA sequence: TGTGCCAGCAGCCGCGGACTGCTCGCCTACGAGCAGTACTTC.

The chain recombines TRBV5-4 with TRBJ2-1; 12 nucleotides agree with TRBD2. The CDR3 sequence is 15 residues long. Per germline, CDR1 SGHNT and CDR2 YYREEE (reference sequence). With 0 bases clipped from V and 9 bases from J, the junction kept 4 bases outside the gene matches. For the CDR3, the DNA is TGTGCCAGCAGCTTGGGGCTAGCGGGGGGGACTGAGCAGTTCTTC. It specifies CASSLGLAGGTEQFF.

The rearrangement uses TRBV9 and TRBJ2-5; 7 bases map to TRBD1. V shed 0 bases, J shed 5 bases, and the junction held 7 bases outside the gene matches. This CDR3 comprises 15 residues. The germline CDR1 and CDR2 sequences are SGDLS and YYNGEE. As DNA, the CDR3 is TGTGCCAGCAGCGTAGGGGAAGGGGGCCGGGAGACCCAGTACTTC. Translated, it gives CASSVGEGGRETQYF.

The chain combines TRBV5-1 with TRBJ1-4, with D possibly being TRBD1 (5 bases). Between the trimmed V and J ends, which lost 1 base and 5 bases, there was a span of 6 bases. The CDR3 covers 13 residues. Germline assignment: CDR1 SGHRS and CDR2 YFSETQ. The CDR3 here is CASSLPGNEKLFF. CDR3 DNA: TGCGCCAGCAGCTTGCCAGGGAATGAAAAACTGTTTTTT.

The rearrangement uses TRBV10-3 and TRBJ2-6; D possibly corresponds to TRBD1 (5 bases). CDR3 length equals 16 residues. Germline CDR1 and CDR2: ENHRY and SYGVKD. Trimming took off 6 bases at V and 0 bases at J, with 12 bases between the two ends. DNA for the CDR3: TGTGCCATCAGAGGGGAACAGATCTCTGGGGCCAACGTCCTGACTTTC. Translated, it gives CAIRGEQISGANVLTF.

The rearrangement uses TRBV5-1 and TRBJ2-1; the match to TRBD2 covers 8 bases. The trim removed 6 bases at V and 7 bases at J, leaving 9 bases unmatched. Germline CDR1 reads SGHRS; CDR2 reads YFSETQ. The length of the CDR3 is 14 residues. The CDR3 DNA reads as TGCGCCAGCACTGGCGGGGGGACGGGGAATGAGCAGTTCTTC. Residues: CASTGGGTGNEQFF.

This rearrangement joins TRBV6-1 to TRBJ2-1, with a tentative D call TRBD2 (5 bases). Deletions cut 0 bases from V and 8 bases from J, with 11 bases between. The CDR3 is made up of 14 amino acids. Germline V gene data show CDR1 as MNHNS and CDR2 as SASEGT. The CDR3 DNA follows: TGTGCCAGCAGTGAAGCGCTCGGGGTGGATGAGCAGTTCTTC. It translates to CASSEALGVDEQFF.

The V gene is TRBV24-1, the J gene TRBJ1-1; 8 positions match TRBD1. After removal of 3 bases from V and 5 bases from J, the junction contained 7 bases not matched to a gene. The germline V gene encodes CDR1 KGHDR and CDR2 SFDVKD. The CDR3 sequence is 15 residues long. The CDR3 sequence is CATSDGGTGQTEAFF. The CDR3 region has the DNA TGTGCCACCAGTGATGGGGGGACAGGTCAGACTGAAGCTTTCTTT.

The chain is built from TRBV5-4 and TRBJ1-2; TRBD1 agrees at 7 bases. CDR1 SGHNT and CDR2 YYREEE come from the germline V gene (reference sequence). The CDR3 spans 14 residues. The J segment lost 4 bases and the V segment lost 5 bases, leaving 8 bases of the junction unmatched. DNA for the CDR3: TGTGCCAGCAGTTTAAGGACAGGTTCCTATGGCTACACCTTC. This sequence encodes CASSLRTGSYGYTF.

The CDR3 DNA reads as TGTGCCAGCAGGAGGGACAGCATGAACACTGAAGCTTTCTTT. Amino acids: CASRRDSMNTEAFF. The chain employs TRBV5-5 and TRBJ1-1; 7 bases are a match to TRBD1. From germline, CDR1 is SGHKS and CDR2 YYEKEE (reference sequence). This CDR3 has 14 residues. Germline trimming cut 5 bases from V and 0 bases from J; bases unmatched to any gene: 4.

This clone was picked up one time. The V gene is TRBV6-6, the J gene TRBJ1-3; D is ambiguous. CDR1 and CDR2 (germline): MNHNY, SVGAGI (reference sequence). CDR3 length equals 13 residues. With 8 bases removed from V and 0 bases from J, the gap between germline ends came to 8 bases. The CDR3 nucleotides read TGTGCCAGCGAAGCGGGCTCTGGAAACACCATATATTTT. This encodes CASEAGSGNTIYF.